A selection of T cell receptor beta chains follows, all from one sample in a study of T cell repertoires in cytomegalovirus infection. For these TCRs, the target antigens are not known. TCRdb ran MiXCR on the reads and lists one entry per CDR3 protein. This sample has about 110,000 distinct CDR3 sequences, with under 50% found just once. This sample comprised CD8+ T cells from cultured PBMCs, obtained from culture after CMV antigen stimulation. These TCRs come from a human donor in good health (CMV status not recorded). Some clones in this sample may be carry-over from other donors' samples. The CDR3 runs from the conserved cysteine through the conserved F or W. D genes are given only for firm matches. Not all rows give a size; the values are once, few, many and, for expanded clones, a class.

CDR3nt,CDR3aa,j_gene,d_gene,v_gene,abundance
TGTGCCAGCAGCCAAGCCGGGGAAGGGGTCGACTACGAGCAGTACTTC,CASSQAGEGVDYEQYF,TRBJ2-7,NA,TRBV3-1,NA
TGCAGTGCTAGCCCCCGGGGGGGGTCCTCCGACAATGAGCAGTTCTTC,CSASPRGGSSDNEQFF,TRBJ2-1,TRBD2,TRBV20-1,NA
TGTGCCAGCAGCCAAGGGAACCCCCAGGAGACCCAGTACTTC,CASSQGNPQETQYF,TRBJ2-5,NA,TRBV4-2,NA
TGTGCCAGTAGTATATGGGGGAGCAATTCACCCCTCCACTTT,CASSIWGSNSPLHF,TRBJ1-6,NA,TRBV19,few
TGTGCCAGCAGCTCTCTAGCGGGGGCCTCCTACGAGCAGTACTTC,CASSSLAGASYEQYF,TRBJ2-7,TRBD2,TRBV7-8,many
TGTGCCAGCAGCCAAGACAGCACCGGGGAGCTGTTTTTT,CASSQDSTGELFF,TRBJ2-2,NA,TRBV28,NA
TGTGCCAGCAGCACCGGGGCTGGCAACGAGCAGTACTTC,CASSTGAGNEQYF,TRBJ2-7,NA,TRBV7-6,NA
TGCAGTGCTAGCCTAAAGGCGGGACCCATTTACAATGAGCAGTTCTTC,CSASLKAGPIYNEQFF,TRBJ2-1,NA,TRBV20-1,NA
TGTGCCAACAGTTACGGAGGGGGCGTCTATGGCTACACCTTC,CANSYGGGVYGYTF,TRBJ1-2,TRBD1,TRBV6-8,NA
TGTGCCAGCAGCTTAGCAGCGGGGGCGAACTATGAGCAGTTCTTC,CASSLAAGANYEQFF,TRBJ2-1,TRBD2,TRBV11-2,NA
TGCAGTGCTAGAGATCGGCAGGGATGGAGCAATCAGCCCCAGCATTTT,CSARDRQGWSNQPQHF,TRBJ1-5,NA,TRBV20-1,few
TGCGCCAGCAGCCGCGGAGGGAGGAACACTGAAGCTTTCTTT,CASSRGGRNTEAFF,TRBJ1-1,NA,TRBV5-1,NA
TGTGCCAGTAGTAGCATTCCTGGCGGGGAGCTGTTTTTT,CASSSIPGGELFF,TRBJ2-2,NA,TRBV19,NA
TGTGCCAGCACCCAAAGGGGGGCTGGCGGGGAACTGTTTTTT,CASTQRGAGGELFF,TRBJ1-4,NA,TRBV7-9,NA
TGTGCCAGCAGTTTAAGGGGGGCGGGGGCCCGCACAGATACGCAGTATTTT,CASSLRGAGARTDTQYF,TRBJ2-3,NA,TRBV12-3/TRBV12-4,NA
TGTGCCAGCAATCCGGGACAGGGGGCGTTCGGGGAGACCCAGTACTTC,CASNPGQGAFGETQYF,TRBJ2-5,TRBD1,TRBV7-9,many
TGCGCCAGCAGCCAAGGGATGGGTTGGACTGAAGCTTTCTTT,CASSQGMGWTEAFF,TRBJ1-1,NA,TRBV4-1,few
TGTGCCAGCAGAGATGGACAGGGCTCCTACGAGCAGTACTTC,CASRDGQGSYEQYF,TRBJ2-7,TRBD1,TRBV12-3/TRBV12-4,NA
TGTGCCAGCAGTTTAGAGTCGGGCGGGGGGGATGAGCAGTTCTTC,CASSLESGGGDEQFF,TRBJ2-1,TRBD2,TRBV28,NA
TGTGCCAGCAGTTTATCTAGGACAGGGGGCAACAATGAGCAGTTCTTC,CASSLSRTGGNNEQFF,TRBJ2-1,TRBD1,TRBV12-3/TRBV12-4,NA